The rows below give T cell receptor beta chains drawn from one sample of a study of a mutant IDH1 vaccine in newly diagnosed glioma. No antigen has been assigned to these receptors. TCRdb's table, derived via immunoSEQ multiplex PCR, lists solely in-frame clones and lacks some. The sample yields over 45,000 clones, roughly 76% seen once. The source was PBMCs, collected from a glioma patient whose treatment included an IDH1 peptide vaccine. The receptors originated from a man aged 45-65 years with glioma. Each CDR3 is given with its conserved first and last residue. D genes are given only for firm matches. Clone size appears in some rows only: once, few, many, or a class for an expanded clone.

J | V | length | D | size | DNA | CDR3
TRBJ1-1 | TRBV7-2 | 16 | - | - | TGTGCCAGCAGCCCCGATAGGGGACACTGGAACACTGAAGCTTTCTTT | CASSPDRGHWNTEAFF
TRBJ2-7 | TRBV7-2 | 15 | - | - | TGTGCCAGCAGACCCCGGGACGGCGGGCGGAACGAGCAGTACTTC | CASRPRDGGRNEQYF
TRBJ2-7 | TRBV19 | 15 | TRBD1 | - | TGTGCCAGTAGTATCCCCGGGACAGGGAACTACGAGCAGTACTTC | CASSIPGTGNYEQYF
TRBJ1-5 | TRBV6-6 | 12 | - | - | TGTGCCAGCAGCCATCGTCGTCAGCCCCAGCATTTT | CASSHRRQPQHF
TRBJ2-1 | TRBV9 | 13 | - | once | TGTGCCAGCAGCGTCCGATTGGGCAATGAGCAGTTCTTC | CASSVRLGNEQFF
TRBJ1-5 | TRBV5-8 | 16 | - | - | TGTGCCAGCAGCCCAGCCGGGACATTAAATTATCAGCCCCAGCATTTT | CASSPAGTLNYQPQHF
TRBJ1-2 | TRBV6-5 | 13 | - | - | TGTGCCAGCAGTTTCGCAGCTAACTATGGCTACACCTTC | CASSFAANYGYTF
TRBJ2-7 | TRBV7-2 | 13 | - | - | TGTGCCAGCAGCCCGGAGGGGGGGTACGAGCAGTACTTC | CASSPEGGYEQYF
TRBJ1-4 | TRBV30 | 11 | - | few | TGTGCCTGGAGTGTTAATGAAAAACTGTTTTTT | CAWSVNEKLFF
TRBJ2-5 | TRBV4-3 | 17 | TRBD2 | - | TGCGCCAGCAGCCCGGGACTAGCGGGGGGACGGGGAGAGACCCAGTACTTC | CASSPGLAGGRGETQYF
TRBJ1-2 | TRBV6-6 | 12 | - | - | TGTGCCAGCAGTTACTACTCTCGGGACTACACCTTC | CASSYYSRDYTF
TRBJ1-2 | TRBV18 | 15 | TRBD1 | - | TGTGCCAGCTCACCAATGGGACAGGGGGCGAATGGCTACACCTTC | CASSPMGQGANGYTF
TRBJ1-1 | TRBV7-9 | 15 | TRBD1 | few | TGTGCCAGCACCAATAGACAGGGAGGGAACACTGAAGCTTTCTTT | CASTNRQGGNTEAFF
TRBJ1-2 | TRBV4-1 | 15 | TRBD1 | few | TGCGCCAGCAGCCAAGAGAGGGGACAGGGGTATGGCTACACCTTC | CASSQERGQGYGYTF
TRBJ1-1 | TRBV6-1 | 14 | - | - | TGTGCCAGCAGCACTCGGACGGTTAACACTGAAGCTTTCTTT | CASSTRTVNTEAFF
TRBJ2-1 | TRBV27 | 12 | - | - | TGTGCCAGCAGGAGGAGGGAGAATGAGCAGTTCTTC | CASRRRENEQFF
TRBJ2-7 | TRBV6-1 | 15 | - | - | TGTGCCAGCAGTGAAGTCGCACGTGAGCCCTACGAGCAGTACTTC | CASSEVAREPYEQYF
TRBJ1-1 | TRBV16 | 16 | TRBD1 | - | TGTGCCAGCAGCCAATCTTGGGACAGGGGGCGTGGTGAAGCTTTCTTT | CASSQSWDRGRGEAFF
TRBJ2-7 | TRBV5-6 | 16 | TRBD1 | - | TGTGCCAGCACCCTTTTTTGGGGACAGGGTTCCTACGAGCAGTACTTC | CASTLFWGQGSYEQYF
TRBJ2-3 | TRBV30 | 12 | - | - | TGTGCCTGGAGTGCCTGGGACTCTACGCAGTATTTT | CAWSAWDSTQYF
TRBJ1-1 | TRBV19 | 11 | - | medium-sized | TGTGCCAGTAGTTACAGGGTTGACGCTTTCTTT | CASSYRVDAFF
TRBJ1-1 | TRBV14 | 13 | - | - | TGTGCCAGCAGCCCTCACAGGGACACTGAAGCTTTCTTT | CASSPHRDTEAFF
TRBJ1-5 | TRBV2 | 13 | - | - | TGTGCCAGCAAAGGCAGTGGAAATCAGCCCCAGCATTTT | CASKGSGNQPQHF
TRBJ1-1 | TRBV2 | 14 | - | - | TGTGCCAGCAGTCCCACGATTGGGGACACTGAAGCTTTCTTT | CASSPTIGDTEAFF
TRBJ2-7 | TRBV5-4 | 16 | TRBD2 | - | TGTGCCAGCAGCCCCCCCCGTAGCGGGAGTCCCTACGAGCAGTACTTC | CASSPPRSGSPYEQYF